This TCR beta chain was documented in a study of cytomegalovirus exposure and HLA in healthy donors. 60 Vbeta and 13 Jbeta primers were used in PCR. TCRdb keeps only in-frame clones here, not all; method: immunoSEQ multiplex PCR. The sample includes approximately 110,000 clones, roughly 70% of them seen just once. The germline V gene has CDR1 SGDLS and CDR2 YYNGEE. This CDR3 contains 13 residues. V was clipped by 0 bases and J by 6 bases, with 10 bases between them. The receptor was isolated from a man aged 18 to 35 in good health and CMV-seropositive. The chain employs TRBV9 and TRBJ2-7; possibly TRBD2 for D (5 bases). Sample: PBMCs. The CDR3 bases are TGTGCCAGCAGCGTAGTTGACCGGGGCGAGCAGTACTTC. This encodes CASSVVDRGEQYF. The full variable domain, its missing parts supplied by reference TRBV9 and TRBJ2-7, is DSGVTQTPKHLITATGQRVTLRCSPRSGDLSVYWYQQSLDQGLQFLIQYYNGEERAKGNILERFSAQQFPDLHSELNLSSLELGDSALYFCASSVVDRGEQYFGPGTRLTVT.